This TCR beta chain was identified during a study of T cell repertoires in ileal Crohn's disease. Overall study: Biopsies of the neoterminal ileum at postoperative colonoscopy form M6 samples.

The CDR3 spans 12 residues. Germline CDR1 and CDR2: MNHNY and SVGAGI (reference sequence). J lost 2 bases, V lost 10 bases, and 3 bases had no gene match. General observations from the study: Mucosal expansions were suggested to be mainly CD8 T cells. All patients with clonality above 26.8% had endoscopic recurrence. Clonal expansions were more frequent in active smokers than non-smokers at surgery.

Points on this clone: Its antigen remains unidentified.

The time point denotes: neoterminal ileum biopsy at postoperative endoscopy, about 6 months after surgery. Clones were sequenced by immunoSEQ multiplex PCR, and TCRdb holds only the in-frame ones, with some missing. Of some 12,000 clones listed, more than 80% are singletons. This chain joins TRBV6-6 and TRBJ1-2, with 8 positions matching TRBD1. The sample was ileal tissue. This clonotype was obtained from an adult with Crohn's disease. In DNA, the CDR3 is TGTGCCACCAGGGGGCGAAACTATGGCTACACCTTC. It is translated as CATRGRNYGYTF.